The present T cell receptor (beta chain) was sequenced within a study of blood T cell repertoires in COVID-19. Study context: The United States, Italy and Spain supplied acute and convalescent COVID-19 samples. PBMCs, B-cell-depleted T cells, or T cells provided the cDNA or gDNA that made up the material.

Study processing details: Reference gene primers were amplified, and this amplification served to estimate nucleated cell counts. Sequencing used immunoSEQ multiplex PCR; TCRdb keeps in-frame clones, though not all of them. That table gives V, J and clone size, and the DNA gave D and trimming. In the table there are about 420,000 clones, around nine tenths of which are singletons. The Seattle patients joined while their infection was active and were tracked longitudinally afterward. The CDR3 extends over 19 amino acids. The V end lost 2 bases, the J end lost 0 bases, and 17 bases lay between the germline ends. Germline CDR1 SGHAT, CDR2 FQNNGV.

The origin of this receptor is a man aged 18 to 30 with COVID-19, enrolled during active disease. The genes are TRBV11-2 and TRBJ1-6; D not resolved. Sequenced material: peripheral blood. The chain's CDR3 is CASSLYPDPESSYNSPLHF. CDR3 bases: TGTGCCAGCAGCTTATATCCCGACCCGGAGAGCTCCTATAATTCACCCCTCCACTTT. Based on the CDR3 plus reference TRBV11-2 and TRBJ1-6, the full variable domain is EAGVAQSPRYKIIEKRQSVAFWCNPISGHATLYWYQQILGQGPKLLIQFQNNGVVDDSQLPKDRFSAERLKGVDSTLKIQPAKLEDSAVYLCASSLYPDPESSYNSPLHFGNGTRLTVT.